These T cell receptor beta chains were read from a single sample in a study of blood T cell repertoires in COVID-19. Profiling relied on immunoSEQ multiplex PCR, and the TCRdb table lists in-frame clones only, not all of them. Here the sample spans 300,000 to 400,000 clones, approximately 88% being singletons. The sequencing sample was made of peripheral blood. These receptors came from a woman aged 25 to 39 with COVID-19, enrolled during active disease. Both conserved end residues are trimmed from each CDR3.

v_gene,j_gene,CDR3aa
TRBV6-5,TRBJ1-5,ASRELYSNQPQH
TRBV7-9,TRBJ2-7,ASSLGIEIWASYEQY
TRBV3-1/TRBV3-2,TRBJ2-5,ASSQDSGTQY
TRBV28,TRBJ2-5,ASSYRGQETQY
TRBV7-9,TRBJ2-7,ASSLAGTEAYEQY
TRBV5-1,TRBJ2-3,ASSGGTSEFTDTQY
TRBV2,TRBJ1-2,ASTGYYGYT
TRBV6-4,TRBJ1-2,ASRDTGPKFGYT
TRBV11-3,TRBJ2-3,ASSLEGPTTDTQY
TRBV5-6,TRBJ1-2,ASCLRDRVFYGYT
TRBV13,TRBJ2-7,ASSLWTGPNTYEQY
TRBV5-1,TRBJ2-3,ASSRTDFTDTQY
TRBV11-3,TRBJ1-5,ASSLGETGPQH
TRBV6-5,TRBJ2-3,ASSYSWGGDTQY
TRBV24-1,TRBJ2-2,ATSDSGGITGELF
TRBV15,TRBJ2-5,ATSRDIFMDSLQETQY
TRBV5-1,TRBJ2-7,ASSLEDREDEQY
TRBV24-1,TRBJ1-2,ATSGPGFYGYT
TRBV7-9,TRBJ2-5,ASSPRTSTETQY
TRBV6-5,TRBJ1-3,ASSTRQAGNTIY
TRBV7-9,TRBJ1-1,ASSFSGDTEAF
TRBV6-4,TRBJ1-6,ASSGGAGVNSPLH
TRBV2,TRBJ2-1,ASSVGGEQF
TRBV25-1,TRBJ1-2,ASSYTNYGYT
TRBV19,TRBJ2-1,ASSRKGTSGGNEQF
TRBV27,TRBJ1-2,ASCERGGMDYGYT
TRBV11-2,TRBJ1-2,ATRTIGHGYT
TRBV5-4,TRBJ1-2,ASSPGGTGVDFYGYT
TRBV5-1,TRBJ1-1,ASYGQTNTEAF
TRBV10-3,TRBJ1-2,AIGQETYGYT